The sample holds one count of the clone carrying this TCR beta chain. Its antigen is still unknown. The data were taken from a study of a mutant IDH1 vaccine in newly diagnosed glioma. Study as a whole: Vaccines were begun 4-6 weeks after radiotherapy alone, or with temozolomide cycles. The therapy given earlier, which was standard therapy, consisted of radiotherapy, temozolomide, or both, and most of the patients received both. Broader study findings: Apparently, pseudoprogression bore no relation to changes among the top peripheral T cell clonotypes. It was just under 95% of patients that developed vaccine-induced immune responses.

CDR1 is MNHEY and CDR2 is SVGAGI in the germline V gene. The CDR3 length is 13 residues. Trimming stripped 5 bases from V and 1 base from J, with 8 bases between. Libraries were prepared by immunoSEQ multiplex PCR; TCRdb keeps only in-frame clonotypes and omits some of them. The sample consists of fewer than 150,000 clones, roughly 90% of them appearing once. Time point in this sample: week 11, during vaccination. Doses of 300 ug of mutant IDH1 20-mer peptide were given with topical imiquimod. The chain carries TRBV6-5 and TRBJ1-1; D may be TRBD1 (5 bases). The receptor's source is a woman between 45 and 65 years old with glioma. The sample was PBMCs, taken from a glioma patient whose treatment included an IDH1 peptide vaccine. CDR3: CASSNTGNTEAFF. The CDR3 DNA sequence: TGTGCCAGCAGTAACACAGGGAACACTGAAGCTTTCTTT.